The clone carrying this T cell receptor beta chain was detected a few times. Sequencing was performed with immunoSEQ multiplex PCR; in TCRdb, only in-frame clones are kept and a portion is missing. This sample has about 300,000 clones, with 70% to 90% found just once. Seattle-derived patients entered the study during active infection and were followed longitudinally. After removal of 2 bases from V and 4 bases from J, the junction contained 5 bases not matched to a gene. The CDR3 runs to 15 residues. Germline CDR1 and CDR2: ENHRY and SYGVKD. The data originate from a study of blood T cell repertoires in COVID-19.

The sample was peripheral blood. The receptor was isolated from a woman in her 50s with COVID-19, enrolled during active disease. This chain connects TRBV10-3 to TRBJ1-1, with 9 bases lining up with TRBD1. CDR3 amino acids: CAISEPGQGPTEAFF. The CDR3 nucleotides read TGTGCCATCAGTGAGCCGGGACAGGGACCCACTGAAGCTTTCTTT.